This T cell receptor (beta chain) comes out of a study of T cell repertoires in cytomegalovirus infection. In the study overall: Recently identified HLA-C-restricted and well-studied HLA-B-restricted CMV epitopes were used. Based on public TCR beta signatures, there were indications of CMV infection and of a matching HLA type.

Germline assignment: CDR1 LGHNT and CDR2 FRNRAP. V was cut by 3 bases and J by 7 bases, with 6 bases left in between. The CDR3 contains 11 residues. There are a few counts of this clonotype. What it binds is unknown. Regarding the study as a whole: Public TCR beta family frequency separated CMV-and-HLA carriers, including in an independent cohort. Ex vivo, HLA-C-restricted CMV-specific TCR beta clonotypes prevailed over the rest of the response.

TCRdb re-analysed the reads in MiXCR, keeping a single row per CDR3 protein. The profile covers about half a million distinct CDR3 sequences, with about 33% appearing a single time and about a sixth taken by the ten largest. Material: cultured PBMCs, obtained from culture after CMV antigen stimulation. The chain is built from TRBV12-5 and TRBJ1-2; D remains ambiguous. The source is a human donor in good health (CMV status not recorded). Some clones in this sample may be carry-over from other donors' samples. CDR3 DNA sequence: TGTGCTAGTGGTTTCGGCGGTGGCTACACCTTC. It specifies CASGFGGGYTF.